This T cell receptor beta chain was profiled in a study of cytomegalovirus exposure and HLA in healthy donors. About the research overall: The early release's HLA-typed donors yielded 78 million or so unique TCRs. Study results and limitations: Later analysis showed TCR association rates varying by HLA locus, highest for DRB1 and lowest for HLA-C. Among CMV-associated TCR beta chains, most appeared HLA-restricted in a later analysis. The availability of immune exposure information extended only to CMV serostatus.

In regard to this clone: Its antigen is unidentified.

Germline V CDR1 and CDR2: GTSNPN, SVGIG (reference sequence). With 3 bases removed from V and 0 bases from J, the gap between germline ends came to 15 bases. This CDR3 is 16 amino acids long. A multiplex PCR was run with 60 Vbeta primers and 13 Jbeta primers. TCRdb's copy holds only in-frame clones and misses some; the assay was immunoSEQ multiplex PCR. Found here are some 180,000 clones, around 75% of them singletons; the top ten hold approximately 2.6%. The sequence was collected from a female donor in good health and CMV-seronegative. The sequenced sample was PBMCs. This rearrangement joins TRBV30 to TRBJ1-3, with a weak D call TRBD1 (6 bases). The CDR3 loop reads CAWSPGHPSSGNTIYF. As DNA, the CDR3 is TGTGCCTGGAGCCCGGGACACCCGAGCTCTGGAAACACCATATATTTT.